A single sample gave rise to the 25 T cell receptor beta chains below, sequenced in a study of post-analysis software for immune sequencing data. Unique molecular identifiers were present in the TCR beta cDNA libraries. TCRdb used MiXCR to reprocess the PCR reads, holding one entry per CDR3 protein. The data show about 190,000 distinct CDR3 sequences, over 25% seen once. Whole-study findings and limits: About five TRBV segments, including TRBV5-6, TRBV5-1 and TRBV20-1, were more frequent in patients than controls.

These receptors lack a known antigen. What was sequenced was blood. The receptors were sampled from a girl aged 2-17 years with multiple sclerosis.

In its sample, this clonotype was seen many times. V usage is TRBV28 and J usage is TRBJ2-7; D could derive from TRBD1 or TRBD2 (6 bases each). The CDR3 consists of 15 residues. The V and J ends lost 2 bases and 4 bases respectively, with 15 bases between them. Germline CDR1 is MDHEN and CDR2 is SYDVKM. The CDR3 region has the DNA TGTGCCAGCAGTTTAGGGGGGCAGGGGCGATACGAGCAGTACTTC. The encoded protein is CASSLGGQGRYEQYF.

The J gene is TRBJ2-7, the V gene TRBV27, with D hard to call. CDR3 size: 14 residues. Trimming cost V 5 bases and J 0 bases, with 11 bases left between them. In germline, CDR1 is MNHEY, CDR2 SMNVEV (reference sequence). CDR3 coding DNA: TGTGCCAGCAGTACAGAGGTTAACTCCTACGAGCAGTACTTC. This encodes CASSTEVNSYEQYF.

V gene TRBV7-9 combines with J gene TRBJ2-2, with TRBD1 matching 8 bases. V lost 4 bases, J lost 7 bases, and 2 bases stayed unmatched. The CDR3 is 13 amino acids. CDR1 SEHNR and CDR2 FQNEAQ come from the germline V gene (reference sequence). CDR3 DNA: TGTGCCAGCAGCTGGGGACAGGACGGGGAGCTGTTTTTT. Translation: CASSWGQDGELFF.

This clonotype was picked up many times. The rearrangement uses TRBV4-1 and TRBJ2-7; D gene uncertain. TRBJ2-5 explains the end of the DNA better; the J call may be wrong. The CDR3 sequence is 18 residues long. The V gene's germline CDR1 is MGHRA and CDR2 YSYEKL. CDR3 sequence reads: CASSQEGPPATTLGTQYF. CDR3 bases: TGCGCCAGCAGCCAAGAAGGCCCGCCAGCGACAACTTTGGGGACCCAGTACTTC.

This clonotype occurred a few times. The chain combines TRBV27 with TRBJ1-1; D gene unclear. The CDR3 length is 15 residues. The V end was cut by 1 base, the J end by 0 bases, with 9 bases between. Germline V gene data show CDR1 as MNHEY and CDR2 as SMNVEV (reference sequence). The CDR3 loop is CASSLLVGMNTEAFF. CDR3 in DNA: TGTGCCAGCAGTTTATTGGTGGGGATGAACACTGAAGCTTTCTTT.

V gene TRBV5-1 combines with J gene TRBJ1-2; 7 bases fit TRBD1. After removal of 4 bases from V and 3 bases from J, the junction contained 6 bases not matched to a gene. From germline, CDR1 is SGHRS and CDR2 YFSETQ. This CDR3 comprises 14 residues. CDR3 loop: CASSTWDRDYGYTF. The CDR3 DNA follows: TGCGCCAGCAGCACCTGGGACAGAGACTATGGCTACACCTTC.

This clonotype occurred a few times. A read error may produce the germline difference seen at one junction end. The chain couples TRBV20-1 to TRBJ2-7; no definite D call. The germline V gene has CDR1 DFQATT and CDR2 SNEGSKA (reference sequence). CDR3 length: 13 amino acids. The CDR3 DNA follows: TGCGGTGCTAGTTATGTAGAGTCCTACGAGCAGTACTTC. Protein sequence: CGASYVESYEQYF.

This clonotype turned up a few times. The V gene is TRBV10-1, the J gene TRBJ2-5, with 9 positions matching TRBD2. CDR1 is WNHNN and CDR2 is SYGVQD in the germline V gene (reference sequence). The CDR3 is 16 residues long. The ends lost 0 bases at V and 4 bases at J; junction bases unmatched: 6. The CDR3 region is CASSESAGGPGETQYF. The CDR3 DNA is TGCGCCAGCAGTGAGTCGGCGGGAGGGCCGGGAGAGACCCAGTACTTC.

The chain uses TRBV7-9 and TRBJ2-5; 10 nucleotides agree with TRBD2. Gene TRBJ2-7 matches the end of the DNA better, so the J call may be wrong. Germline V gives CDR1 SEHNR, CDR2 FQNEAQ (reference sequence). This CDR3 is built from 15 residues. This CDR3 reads CASSLWTSGHYEQYF. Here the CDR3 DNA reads TGTGCCAGCAGTTTGTGGACTAGCGGACACTACGAGCAGTACTTC.

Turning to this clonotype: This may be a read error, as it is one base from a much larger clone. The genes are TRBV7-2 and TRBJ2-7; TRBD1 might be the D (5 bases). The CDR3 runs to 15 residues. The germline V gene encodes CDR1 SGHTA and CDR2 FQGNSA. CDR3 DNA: TGTGCCAGCAACTTAGAAGACAGAGGACGCTACGAGCAGTACTTC. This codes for CASNLEDRGRYEQYF.

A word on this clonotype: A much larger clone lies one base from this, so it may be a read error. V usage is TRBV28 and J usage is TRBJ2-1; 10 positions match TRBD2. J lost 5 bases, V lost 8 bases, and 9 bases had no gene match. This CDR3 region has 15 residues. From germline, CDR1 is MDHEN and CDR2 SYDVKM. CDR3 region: CASGVLAGTHNEQFF. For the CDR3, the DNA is TGTGCCAGCGGAGTACTAGCGGGAACCCACAATGAGCAGTTCTTC.

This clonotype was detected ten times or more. CDR3 sequence (DNA): TGCAGCGCAAAGCGGGGTTTGACAGATACGCAGTATTTT. It encodes CSAKRGLTDTQYF. The chain couples TRBV29-1 to TRBJ2-3; 7 nucleotides align to TRBD2. The V gene's germline CDR1 is SQVTM and CDR2 ANQGSEA. This CDR3 is 13 amino acids long. Trimming cost V 7 bases and J 3 bases; bases outside gene matches: 7.

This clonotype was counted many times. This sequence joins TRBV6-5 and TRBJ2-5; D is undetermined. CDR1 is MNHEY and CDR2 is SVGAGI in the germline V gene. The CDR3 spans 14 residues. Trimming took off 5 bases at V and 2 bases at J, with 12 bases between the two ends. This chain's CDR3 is CASSTDPNQETQYF. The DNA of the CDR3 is TGTGCCAGCAGTACCGACCCAAATCAAGAGACCCAGTACTTC.

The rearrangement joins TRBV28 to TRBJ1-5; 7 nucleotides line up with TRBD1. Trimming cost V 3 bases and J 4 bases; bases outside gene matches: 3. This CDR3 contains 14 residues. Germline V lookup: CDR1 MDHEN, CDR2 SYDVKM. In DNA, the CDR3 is TGTGCCAGCAGTTTTTACAGGGGAAATCAGCCCCAGCATTTT. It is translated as CASSFYRGNQPQHF.

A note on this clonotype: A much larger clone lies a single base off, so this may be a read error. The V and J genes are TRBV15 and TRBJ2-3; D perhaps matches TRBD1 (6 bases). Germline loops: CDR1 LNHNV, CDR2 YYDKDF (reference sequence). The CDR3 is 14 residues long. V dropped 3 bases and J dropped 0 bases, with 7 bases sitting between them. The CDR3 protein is CATSSGQSTDTQYF. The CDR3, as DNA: TGTGCCACCAGCAGCGGACAGAGCACAGATACGCAGTATTTT.

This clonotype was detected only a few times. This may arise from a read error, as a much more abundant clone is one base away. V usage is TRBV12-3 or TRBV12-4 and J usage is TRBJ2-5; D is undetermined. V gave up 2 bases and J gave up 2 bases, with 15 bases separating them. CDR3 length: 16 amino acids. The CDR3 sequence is CASSLSKLRAQETQYF. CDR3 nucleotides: TGTGCCAGCAGTTTATCAAAGCTCAGAGCACAAGAGACCCAGTACTTC.

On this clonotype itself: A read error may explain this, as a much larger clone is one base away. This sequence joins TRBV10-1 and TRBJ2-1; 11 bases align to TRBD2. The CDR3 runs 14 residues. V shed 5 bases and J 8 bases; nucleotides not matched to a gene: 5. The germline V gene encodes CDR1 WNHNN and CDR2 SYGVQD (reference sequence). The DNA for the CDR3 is TGCGCCAGCAGTCACTCTAGCGGGGGGTATGAGCAGTTCTTC. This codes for CASSHSSGGYEQFF.

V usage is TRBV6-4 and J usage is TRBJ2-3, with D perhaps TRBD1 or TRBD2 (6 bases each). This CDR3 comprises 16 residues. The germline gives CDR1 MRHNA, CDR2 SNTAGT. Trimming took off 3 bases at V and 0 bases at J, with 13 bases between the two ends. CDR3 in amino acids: CASSERGAFSTDTQYF. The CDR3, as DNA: TGTGCCAGCAGTGAGAGGGGGGCATTTAGCACAGATACGCAGTATTTT.

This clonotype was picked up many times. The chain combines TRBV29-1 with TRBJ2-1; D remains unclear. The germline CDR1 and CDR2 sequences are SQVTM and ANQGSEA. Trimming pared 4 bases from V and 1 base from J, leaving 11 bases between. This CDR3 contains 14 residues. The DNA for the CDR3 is TGCAGCGTTGGACACGGAACATCCTACAATGAGCAGTTCTTC. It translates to CSVGHGTSYNEQFF.

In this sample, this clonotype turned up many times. The DNA for the CDR3 is TGTGCCAGTTCGTGGACGGCCGCGACTAATGAAAAACTGTTTTTT. As protein: CASSWTAATNEKLFF. The chain is built from TRBV12-3 or TRBV12-4 and TRBJ1-4; D not resolved. V lost 9 bases and J 2 bases, leaving 16 bases between the germline ends. The CDR3 covers 15 residues.

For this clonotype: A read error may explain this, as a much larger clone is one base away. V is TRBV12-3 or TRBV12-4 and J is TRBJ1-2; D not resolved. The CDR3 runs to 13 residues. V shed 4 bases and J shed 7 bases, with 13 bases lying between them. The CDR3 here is CASSSREDCGYTF. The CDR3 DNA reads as TGTGCCAGCAGTTCTAGGGAGGACTGTGGCTACACCTTC.

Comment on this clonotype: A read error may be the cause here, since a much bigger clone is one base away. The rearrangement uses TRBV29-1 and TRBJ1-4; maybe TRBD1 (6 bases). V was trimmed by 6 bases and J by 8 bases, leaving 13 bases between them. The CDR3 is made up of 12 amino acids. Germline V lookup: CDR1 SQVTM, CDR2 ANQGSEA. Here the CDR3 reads CSVRRTDEKLFF. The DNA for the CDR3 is TGCAGCGTGAGGAGGACAGACGAAAAACTGTTTTTT.

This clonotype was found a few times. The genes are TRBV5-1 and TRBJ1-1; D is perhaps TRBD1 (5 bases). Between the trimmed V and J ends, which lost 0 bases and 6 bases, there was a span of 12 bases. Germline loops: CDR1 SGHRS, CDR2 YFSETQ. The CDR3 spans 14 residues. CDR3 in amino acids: CASSLAGREPEAFF. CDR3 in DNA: TGCGCCAGCAGCTTGGCAGGGCGAGAACCTGAAGCTTTCTTT.

CDR3 DNA sequence: TGCAGTGCTAGTAGCGGAAGCACAGATACGCAGTATTTT. Amino acids: CSASSGSTDTQYF. The J gene is TRBJ2-3, the V gene TRBV20-1; weak D call: TRBD2 (6 bases). With 3 bases removed from V and 0 bases from J, the gap between germline ends came to 7 bases. The germline V gene has CDR1 DFQATT and CDR2 SNEGSKA (reference sequence). The CDR3 runs 13 residues.

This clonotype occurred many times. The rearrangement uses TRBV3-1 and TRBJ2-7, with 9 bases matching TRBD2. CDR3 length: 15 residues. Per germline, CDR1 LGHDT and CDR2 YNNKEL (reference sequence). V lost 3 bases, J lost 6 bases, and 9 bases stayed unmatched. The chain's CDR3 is CASSHQRAGGLEQYF. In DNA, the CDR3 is TGTGCCAGCAGCCACCAACGAGCGGGAGGTCTCGAGCAGTACTTC.